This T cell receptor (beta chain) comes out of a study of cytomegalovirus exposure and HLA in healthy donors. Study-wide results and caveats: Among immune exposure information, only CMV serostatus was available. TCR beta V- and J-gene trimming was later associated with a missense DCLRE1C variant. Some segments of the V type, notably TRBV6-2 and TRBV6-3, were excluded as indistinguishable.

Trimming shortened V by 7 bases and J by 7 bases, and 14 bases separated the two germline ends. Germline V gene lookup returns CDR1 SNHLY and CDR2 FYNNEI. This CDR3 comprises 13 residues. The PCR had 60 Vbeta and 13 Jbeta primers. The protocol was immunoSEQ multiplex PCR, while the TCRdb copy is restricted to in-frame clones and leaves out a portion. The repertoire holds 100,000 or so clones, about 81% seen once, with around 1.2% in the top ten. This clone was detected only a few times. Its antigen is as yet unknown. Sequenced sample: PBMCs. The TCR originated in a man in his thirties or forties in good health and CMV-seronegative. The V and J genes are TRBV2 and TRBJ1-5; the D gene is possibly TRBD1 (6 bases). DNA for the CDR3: TGTGCCAGCACAGCAGGGGAAAGGCAGCCCCAGCATTTT. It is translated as CASTAGERQPQHF.